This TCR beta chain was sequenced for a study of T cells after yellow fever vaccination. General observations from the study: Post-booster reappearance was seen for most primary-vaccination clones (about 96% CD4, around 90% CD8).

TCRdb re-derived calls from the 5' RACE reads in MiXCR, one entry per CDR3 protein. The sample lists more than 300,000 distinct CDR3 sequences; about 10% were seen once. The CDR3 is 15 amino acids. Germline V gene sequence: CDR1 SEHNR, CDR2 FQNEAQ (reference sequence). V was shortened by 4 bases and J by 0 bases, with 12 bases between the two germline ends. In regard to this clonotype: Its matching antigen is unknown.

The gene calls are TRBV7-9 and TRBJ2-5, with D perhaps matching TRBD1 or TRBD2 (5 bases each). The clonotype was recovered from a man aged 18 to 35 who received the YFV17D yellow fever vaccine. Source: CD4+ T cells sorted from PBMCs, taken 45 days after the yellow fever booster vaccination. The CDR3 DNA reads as TGTGCCAGCAGCTCCCGGGACCTGTACCAAGAGACCCAGTACTTC. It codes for CASSSRDLYQETQYF.